This is a list of T cell receptor beta chains from one sample in a study of cytomegalovirus exposure and HLA in healthy donors. Only in-frame clones appear in the TCRdb table, and some are missing; sequencing was by immunoSEQ multiplex PCR. The table shows about 160,000 clones, with around 80% occurring only once. The sequencing sample was made of PBMCs. These receptors were collected from a male donor in good health and CMV-seronegative. The CDR3 runs from the conserved cysteine through the conserved F or W. D genes are given only for firm matches. Clone size is stated in some rows and not others, as once, few, many or a class when expanded.

NA	13	TRBJ1-2	NA	TRBV28	CASSLLGRSGYTF	TGTGCCAGCAGTTTATTGGGGAGGAGCGGCTACACCTTC
NA	15	TRBJ2-2	NA	TRBV4-3	CASSQQGISIGELFF	TGCGCCAGCAGCCAACAGGGAATTTCTATTGGGGAGCTGTTTTTT
TRBD2	17	TRBJ2-3	NA	TRBV5-1	CASSLRAGGPTTDTQYF	TGCGCCAGCAGCTTACGAGCGGGAGGTCCAACCACAGATACGCAGTATTTT
TRBD1	15	TRBJ1-4	NA	TRBV29-1	CSVEGSGGRQGKLFF	TGCAGCGTTGAAGGGTCAGGGGGAAGACAGGGAAAACTGTTTTTT
NA	14	TRBJ1-2	NA	TRBV7-2	CASSLEGGDYGYTF	TGTGCCAGCAGCTTAGAAGGAGGGGACTATGGCTACACCTTC
TRBD1	14	TRBJ1-1	few	TRBV7-3	CASSGTGGSTEAFF	TGTGCCAGCAGCGGGACAGGGGGCTCGACTGAAGCTTTCTTT
NA	15	TRBJ2-2	NA	TRBV7-2	CASSRDSGNTGELFF	TGTGCCAGCAGCCGCGATAGCGGGAACACCGGGGAGCTGTTTTTT
NA	14	TRBJ2-7	NA	TRBV9	CASSVAPDTYEQYF	TGTGCCAGCAGCGTAGCTCCGGACACCTACGAGCAGTACTTC
TRBD1	15	TRBJ2-5	NA	TRBV5-6	CASSSPGQGAMAQYF	TGTGCCAGCAGCTCACCGGGACAGGGGGCGATGGCCCAGTACTTC
TRBD2	15	TRBJ2-3	once	TRBV27	CASSFLAGGSDTQYF	TGTGCCAGCAGTTTCTTAGCGGGGGGATCAGATACGCAGTATTTT
NA	16	TRBJ1-4	NA	TRBV19	CASTYRTTGANEKLFF	TGTGCCAGTACTTATAGAACGACAGGCGCTAATGAAAAACTGTTTTTT
TRBD1	17	TRBJ2-5	NA	TRBV28	CASSLGAGTGAQETQYF	TGTGCCAGCAGTTTAGGGGCCGGGACAGGAGCCCAAGAGACCCAGTACTTC
NA	15	TRBJ1-5	NA	TRBV5-1	CASSLSGDRNQPQHF	TGCGCCAGCAGCTTGTCAGGGGATCGCAATCAGCCCCAGCATTTT
TRBD1	13	TRBJ1-1	NA	TRBV6-4	CASSVAGGTEAFF	TGTGCCAGCAGTGTCGCAGGGGGAACTGAAGCTTTCTTT
TRBD1	16	TRBJ2-7	NA	TRBV5-1	CASSLAPGQESHEQYF	TGCGCCAGCAGTTTAGCTCCTGGACAGGAGTCCCACGAGCAGTACTTC
TRBD1	14	TRBJ2-3	NA	TRBV28	CASSRDRLGDTQYF	TGTGCCAGCAGCCGGGACAGGTTGGGGGATACGCAGTATTTT
NA	16	TRBJ2-2	NA	TRBV5-1	CASSLGTQGLTGELFF	TGCGCCAGCAGCCTGGGGACGCAGGGTCTCACCGGGGAGCTGTTTTTT
TRBD2	16	TRBJ2-1	NA	TRBV7-6	CASSLGTSGSLNEQFF	TGTGCCAGCAGCTTAGGGACTAGCGGGAGTTTGAATGAGCAGTTCTTC
NA	15	TRBJ2-7	NA	TRBV7-2	CASSRRDFSSYEQYF	TGTGCCAGCAGCCGTCGGGATTTCAGCTCCTACGAGCAGTACTTC
NA	16	TRBJ2-1	NA	TRBV5-1	CASSLSSVPGGNEQFF	TGCGCCAGCAGCTTGTCGTCAGTCCCTGGAGGCAATGAGCAGTTCTTC
TRBD1	15	TRBJ2-7	NA	TRBV28	CASSLPDRDSYEQYF	TGTGCCAGCAGTTTACCCGACAGGGACTCCTACGAGCAGTACTTC
NA	16	TRBJ1-3	NA	TRBV27	CASSLGGARSGNTIYF	TGTGCCAGCTCGTTGGGTGGGGCGCGGTCTGGAAACACCATATATTTT
TRBD1	15	TRBJ1-2	NA	TRBV19	CASSFNRDRGYGYTF	TGTGCCAGTAGTTTTAACCGGGACAGGGGCTATGGCTACACCTTC
NA	14	TRBJ2-7	NA	TRBV4-1	CASSQRERGYEQYF	TGCGCCAGCAGCCAGAGGGAACGGGGCTACGAGCAGTACTTC
TRBD1	14	TRBJ2-7	few	TRBV2	CASSSGTGGVEQYF	TGTGCCAGCAGTTCCGGGACAGGGGGAGTGGAGCAGTACTTC
TRBD1	15	TRBJ2-5	NA	TRBV5-1	CASSLDEWDRETQYF	TGCGCCAGCAGCTTGGATGAGTGGGACAGAGAGACCCAGTACTTC
NA	14	TRBJ2-7	NA	TRBV27	CASSYAGATYEQYF	TGTGCCAGCAGTTATGCAGGGGCCACCTACGAGCAGTACTTC
TRBD2	16	TRBJ2-5	NA	TRBV5-1	CASSLGSGGAKETQYF	TGCGCCAGCAGCTTGGGGAGCGGGGGGGCCAAAGAGACCCAGTACTTC
TRBD1	14	TRBJ1-1	NA	TRBV19	CASIWTGGNTEAFF	TGTGCCAGTATCTGGACAGGGGGGAACACTGAAGCTTTCTTT
NA	16	TRBJ2-7	NA	TRBV19	CASSIVAGARYGEQYF	TGTGCCAGTAGTATAGTTGCGGGTGCCAGGTATGGCGAGCAGTACTTC
TRBD1	15	TRBJ2-5	NA	TRBV28	CASRSWGQGSSEQYF	TGTGCCAGCAGGAGTTGGGGACAGGGGTCGAGTGAGCAGTACTTC
NA	12	TRBJ2-5	few	TRBV6-5	CASSSQGETQYF	TGTGCCAGCAGTTCCCAGGGAGAGACCCAGTACTTC
NA	15	TRBJ1-1	once	TRBV7-8	CASSPSRTGNTEAFF	TGTGCCAGCAGCCCGAGCCGTACAGGGAACACTGAAGCTTTCTTT
TRBD1	14	TRBJ1-5	NA	TRBV19	CASMDRGLDQPQHF	TGTGCCAGTATGGACAGGGGGCTTGATCAGCCCCAGCATTTT
TRBD2	14	TRBJ2-7	NA	TRBV5-1	CASSSGGPQYEQYF	TGCGCCAGCAGCTCGGGAGGGCCCCAATACGAGCAGTACTTC